Listed here are 30 T cell receptor beta chains from one sample, sequenced in a study of beta chain features in type 1 diabetes. No antigen has been assigned to these receptors. Expressed TCRB transcripts were sequenced, since all the RNA that had been isolated was reverse transcribed. This table comes from immunoSEQ multiplex PCR, and its TCRdb copy is limited to in-frame clones, with some not included. The sample lists some 280,000 clones; roughly an eighth were seen once. The study's findings and limits: Patients with Type 1 diabetes showed moderately but significantly shorter TCRB CDR3s in all four CD4+ subsets.

Material: naive CD4+ T cells from blood. All receptors come from a man under 40 with type 1 diabetes.

This clone was observed a handful of times. V usage is TRBV29-1 and J usage is TRBJ2-1; TRBD2 might be the D (5 bases). Deletions cut 4 bases from V and 12 bases from J, with 7 bases between. This CDR3 is 9 amino acids long. Germline V gene sequence: CDR1 SQVTM, CDR2 ANQGSEA. CDR3 DNA: TGCAGCGTTGGTGAGGGGCAGTTCTTC. Amino acid sequence: CSVGEGQFF.

The chain couples TRBV6-5 to TRBJ2-2; D not resolved. The germline gives CDR1 MNHEY, CDR2 SVGAGI. The V end was cut by 6 bases, the J end by 6 bases, with 14 bases between. CDR3 length: 14 amino acids. Written as DNA, the CDR3 is TGTGCCAGCAGACCGACATACGTGGCCGGGGAGCTGTTTTTT. It codes for CASRPTYVAGELFF.

This clone has only a few counts. The chain joins TRBV27 to TRBJ2-5; tentatively, D is TRBD1 (6 bases). CDR3 size: 14 residues. Trimming removed 5 bases at V and 5 bases at J, with 15 bases between. Germline-derived CDR1 and CDR2 are MNHEY and SMNVEV (reference sequence). CDR3 region: CASSPRDNRETQYF. In DNA, the CDR3 is TGTGCCAGCAGTCCCCGGGACAATCGGGAGACCCAGTACTTC.

This clone has more than one count but fewer than ten. The rearrangement uses TRBV20-1 and TRBJ2-7; D is undetermined. The CDR3 spans 11 residues. V was shortened by 6 bases and J by 1 base, with 7 bases between the two germline ends. CDR1 DFQATT and CDR2 SNEGSKA come from the germline V gene (reference sequence). Here the CDR3 reads CSAPRSYEQYF. As DNA, the CDR3 is TGCAGTGCCCCCAGGTCCTACGAGCAGTACTTC.

The rearrangement uses TRBV18 and TRBJ2-1; 8 bases line up with TRBD1. Per the germline V gene, CDR1 is KGHSH and CDR2 is LQKENI. J lost 4 bases, V lost 3 bases, and 5 bases had no gene match. This CDR3 contains 15 residues. DNA of the CDR3: TGTGCCAGCTCACCGCAAAGGACAGGGTACAATGAGCAGTTCTTC. This codes for CASSPQRTGYNEQFF.

This clone was recorded a few times. The CDR3 region has the DNA TGTGCCAGCGCGGGAGGCAATACCAATCAGCCCCAGCATTTT. This codes for CASAGGNTNQPQHF. The chain is built from TRBV2 and TRBJ1-5; no clear D gene. Deletions cut 8 bases from V and 3 bases from J, with 14 bases between. The germline gives CDR1 SNHLY, CDR2 FYNNEI. This CDR3 has 14 amino acids.

This clone was counted only a few times. The chain employs TRBV7-2 and TRBJ2-5; 8 bases agree with TRBD1. The V and J ends lost 5 bases and 1 base, in that order; junction bases with no gene match: 3. The CDR3 contains 14 residues. Germline V gene data show CDR1 as SGHTA and CDR2 as FQGNSA. The CDR3 DNA reads as TGTGCCAGCAGCCCGGACAGGGTCCAAGAGACCCAGTACTTC. It translates to CASSPDRVQETQYF. The full variable domain, completed using reference TRBV7-2 and TRBJ2-5, is GAGVSQSPSNKVTEKGKDVELRCDPISGHTALYWYRQSLGQGLEFLIYFQGNSAPDKSGLPSDRFSAERTGGSVSTLTIQRTQQEDSAVYLCASSPDRVQETQYFGPGTRLLVL.

The chain couples TRBV29-1 to TRBJ2-1; tentative D call: TRBD2 (5 bases). CDR3 length: 13 amino acids. Germline V gives CDR1 SQVTM, CDR2 ANQGSEA. Trimming cost V 5 bases and J 7 bases, with 15 bases left between them. DNA for the CDR3: TGCAGCGTTCGGCGCCTACTAGGTAATGAGCAGTTCTTC. Its translation is CSVRRLLGNEQFF.

J is TRBJ1-5 and V is TRBV28; perhaps TRBD1 as D (6 bases). Germline V gene lookup returns CDR1 MDHEN and CDR2 SYDVKM. Trimming left V 2 bases short and J 6 bases short, with 14 bases between. There are 15 residues in the CDR3. CDR3 nucleotides: TGTGCCAGCAGTTTAAGGCGGGGGGCTGGTCAGCCCCAGCATTTT. Translated, it gives CASSLRRGAGQPQHF.

The gene calls are TRBV10-3 and TRBJ2-7; TRBD1 matches 8 bases. CDR1 is ENHRY and CDR2 is SYGVKD in the germline V gene. The CDR3 runs to 12 residues. J was trimmed by 6 bases and V by 8 bases; bases with no gene match: 6. CDR3 protein: CAIADRVREQYF. For the CDR3, the DNA is TGTGCCATCGCGGACAGGGTACGCGAGCAGTACTTC.

This clone turned up a few times. V is TRBV28 and J is TRBJ2-5; no firm D call. The DNA end is more similar to TRBJ2-7, so the J call may be wrong. The CDR3 is 11 amino acids. Germline CDR1 is MDHEN and CDR2 is SYDVKM. This chain's CDR3 is CASSRDYEQYF. In nucleotides, the CDR3 is TGTGCCAGCAGCAGAGACTACGAGCAGTACTTC.

J is TRBJ2-7 and V is TRBV28; TRBD1 is a possible D gene (6 bases). V lost 6 bases to trimming and J lost 2 bases, with 17 bases between them. CDR1 MDHEN and CDR2 SYDVKM come from the germline V gene. CDR3 size: 15 residues. The CDR3 region has the DNA TGTGCCAGCAGCCCACGACAGGCGGGTGCCTACGAGCAGTACTTC. Translating it yields CASSPRQAGAYEQYF. Variable domain in full (rest from reference TRBV28 and TRBJ2-7): DVKVTQSSRYLVKRTGEKVFLECVQDMDHENMFWYRQDPGLGLRLIYFSYDVKMKEKGDIPEGYSVSREKKERFSLILESASTNQTSMYLCASSPRQAGAYEQYFGPGTRLTVT.

The V and J genes are TRBV11-2 and TRBJ2-3, with 10 bases matching TRBD2. Germline lookup yields CDR1 SGHAT and CDR2 FQNNGV. The CDR3 has 16 residues. J gave up 3 bases and V 1 base, and 4 bases lay outside the gene matches. The CDR3 sequence: CASSLGLAGWTDTQYF. The DNA of the CDR3 is TGTGCCAGCAGCTTAGGACTAGCGGGTTGGACAGATACGCAGTATTTT.

In its sample, this clone was seen a few times. The chain has TRBV7-2 and TRBJ1-1; the D is unclear. Germline lookup yields CDR1 SGHTA and CDR2 FQGNSA. V was shortened by 5 bases and J by 0 bases, with 7 bases between the two germline ends. The CDR3 sequence is 13 residues long. CDR3 region: CASSQTMNTEAFF. The CDR3 nucleotides read TGTGCCAGCAGCCAGACAATGAACACTGAAGCTTTCTTT.

This clone was seen a handful of times. The DNA for the CDR3 is TGTGCCAGCAGCCTCTCTAGCTCCTACAATGAGCAGTTCTTC. It specifies CASSLSSSYNEQFF. V is TRBV14 and J is TRBJ2-1; D remains ambiguous. Trimming stripped 4 bases from V and 0 bases from J, with 7 bases between. The CDR3 runs to 14 residues. Germline V lookup: CDR1 SGHDN, CDR2 FVKESK.

This clone has only a few counts. This sequence joins TRBV11-2 and TRBJ2-6, with D unclear. The CDR3 consists of 14 residues. CDR1 is SGHAT, CDR2 FQNNGV, per germline. Trimming cost V 4 bases and J 4 bases, with 8 bases left between them. CDR3 DNA: TGTGCCAGCAGCTATTCCGTGGGGGCCAACGTCCTGACTTTC. This translates into CASSYSVGANVLTF.

This clone has only a few counts. The chain links TRBV5-1 to TRBJ2-1, with 10 nucleotides matching TRBD2. The V gene's germline CDR1 is SGHRS and CDR2 YFSETQ. With 0 bases clipped from V and 6 bases from J, the junction kept 6 bases outside the gene matches. This CDR3 contains 16 residues. CDR3 residues: CASSLGPLAGSNEQFF. CDR3 bases: TGCGCCAGCAGCTTGGGGCCACTAGCGGGAAGCAATGAGCAGTTCTTC.

J is TRBJ2-7 and V is TRBV30, with no clear D. V lost 5 bases, J lost 9 bases, and 17 bases lay in between. CDR1 is GTSNPN and CDR2 is SVGIG in the germline V gene (reference sequence). The CDR3 runs 12 residues. The CDR3 sequence: CAWSSGPGLQYF. Here the CDR3 DNA reads TGTGCCTGGTCAAGTGGGCCTGGGTTGCAGTACTTC.

This clone was found a few times. The chain uses TRBV7-9 and TRBJ1-1; D is unresolved. CDR1 is SEHNR, CDR2 FQNEAQ, per germline (reference sequence). This CDR3 region has 13 residues. V lost 3 bases and J lost 1, with 6 bases in between. CDR3 DNA: TGTGCCAGCAGCTTCTTAGAGAACACTGAAGCTTTCTTT. The encoded protein is CASSFLENTEAFF.

The gene calls are TRBV2 and TRBJ1-3; D remains unclear. The CDR3 is 14 residues long. Germline loops: CDR1 SNHLY, CDR2 FYNNEI. V lost 5 bases and J lost 2, with 10 bases in between. The CDR3 here is CASSPRGAGNTIYF. Here the CDR3 DNA reads TGTGCCAGCAGTCCCCGAGGAGCTGGAAACACCATATATTTT.

The chain links TRBV5-6 to TRBJ2-5; 8 nucleotides match TRBD1. Trimming at V came to 5 bases and at J to 5 bases, leaving 8 bases not matched to a gene. The germline V gene encodes CDR1 SGHDT and CDR2 YYEEEE. The CDR3 length is 14 residues. CDR3 loop: CASSPRGRGETQYF. Here the CDR3 DNA reads TGTGCCAGCAGTCCCAGGGGGCGCGGGGAGACCCAGTACTTC.

This clone was counted between two and nine times. CDR3 bases: TGTGCCAGCAGCTTATTCGGGTACGAGCAGTACTTC. It yields the protein CASSLFGYEQYF. The rearrangement links TRBV7-2 to TRBJ2-7; D ambiguous. Germline V gene lookup returns CDR1 SGHTA and CDR2 FQGNSA. The V and J ends lost 2 bases and 4 bases respectively, with 6 bases between them. This CDR3 has 12 residues.

This clone turned up a few times. V is TRBV9 and J is TRBJ1-2; D remains unclear. The germline CDR1 and CDR2 sequences are SGDLS and YYNGEE. The CDR3 consists of 12 residues. V lost 0 bases to trimming and J lost 8 bases, with 8 bases between them. CDR3 loop: CASSVDRVGYTF. As DNA, the CDR3 is TGTGCCAGCAGCGTAGATCGGGTCGGCTACACCTTC.

The gene calls are TRBV28 and TRBJ2-7; D possibly corresponds to TRBD1 (6 bases). Between the trimmed V and J ends, which lost 1 base and 3 bases, there was a span of 13 bases. This CDR3 is built from 15 residues. Germline loops: CDR1 MDHEN, CDR2 SYDVKM. The CDR3 nucleotides read TGTGCCAGCAGTTTATACACGAAGGGGGACTACGAGCAGTACTTC. Its protein is CASSLYTKGDYEQYF.

In its sample, this clone was seen a few times. This chain connects TRBV4-2 to TRBJ2-1, with TRBD2 matching over 12 bases. J gave up 4 bases and V 1 base, and 5 bases lay outside the gene matches. CDR3 size: 17 residues. CDR1 LGHNA and CDR2 YNFKEQ come from the germline V gene. CDR3 nucleotides: TGTGCCAGCAGCCAAGCGACGACTAGCGGGAGTTACAATGAGCAGTTCTTC. Residues: CASSQATTSGSYNEQFF.

V and J are TRBV4-3 and TRBJ1-1, with D perhaps TRBD1 (6 bases). Trimming removed 1 base from V and 1 base from J, with 10 bases in between. The CDR3 totals 15 residues. The germline V gene encodes CDR1 LGHNA and CDR2 YSLEER. The CDR3 region has the DNA TGCGCCAGCAGCCAAGGGCAGGGGAGGAACACTGAAGCTTTCTTT. This sequence encodes CASSQGQGRNTEAFF.

The rearrangement links TRBV5-6 to TRBJ2-5; 12 nucleotides line up with TRBD2. V was pared by 0 bases and J by 0 bases, with 3 bases of the junction left unmatched. Germline values: CDR1 SGHDT, CDR2 YYEEEE. This CDR3 is built from 17 residues. CDR3 in DNA: TGTGCCAGCAGCTTGGTCGGACTAGCGGGAAACCAAGAGACCCAGTACTTC. Residues: CASSLVGLAGNQETQYF. Using reference TRBV5-6 and TRBJ2-5 for the parts outside the CDR3, the full variable domain is DAGVTQSPTHLIKTRGQQVTLRCSPKSGHDTVSWYQQALGQGPQFIFQYYEEEERQRGNFPDRFSGHQFPNYSSELNVNALLLGDSALYLCASSLVGLAGNQETQYFGPGTRLLVL.

This clone occurred a few times. V and J are TRBV7-9 and TRBJ1-4, with D unclear. V was shortened by 4 bases and J by 8 bases, with 14 bases between the two germline ends. From germline, CDR1 is SEHNR and CDR2 FQNEAQ (reference sequence). This CDR3 spans 14 amino acids. The CDR3 sequence: CASSSIALREKLFF. The CDR3 DNA is TGTGCCAGCAGCTCAATTGCCTTGAGGGAAAAACTGTTTTTT.

This clone was seen only a few times. This chain joins TRBV11-3 and TRBJ2-5; 7 nucleotides line up with TRBD1. The CDR3 length is 14 residues. Trimming cost V 4 bases and J 4 bases; bases outside gene matches: 6. The germline gives CDR1 SGHNT, CDR2 YENEEA. The CDR3 reads CASSSTGTAETQYF. In DNA form, the CDR3 reads TGTGCCAGCAGCTCTACCGGGACAGCAGAGACCCAGTACTTC.

This clone was observed a handful of times. V usage is TRBV27 and J usage is TRBJ2-7, with D unclear. Looked up from germline, CDR1 is MNHEY and CDR2 is SMNVEV (reference sequence). V dropped 8 bases and J dropped 0 bases, with 11 bases sitting between them. The CDR3 has 13 residues. For the CDR3, the DNA is TGTGCCAGCTCCTCAGGAAGCTCCTACGAGCAGTACTTC. This translates into CASSSGSSYEQYF.